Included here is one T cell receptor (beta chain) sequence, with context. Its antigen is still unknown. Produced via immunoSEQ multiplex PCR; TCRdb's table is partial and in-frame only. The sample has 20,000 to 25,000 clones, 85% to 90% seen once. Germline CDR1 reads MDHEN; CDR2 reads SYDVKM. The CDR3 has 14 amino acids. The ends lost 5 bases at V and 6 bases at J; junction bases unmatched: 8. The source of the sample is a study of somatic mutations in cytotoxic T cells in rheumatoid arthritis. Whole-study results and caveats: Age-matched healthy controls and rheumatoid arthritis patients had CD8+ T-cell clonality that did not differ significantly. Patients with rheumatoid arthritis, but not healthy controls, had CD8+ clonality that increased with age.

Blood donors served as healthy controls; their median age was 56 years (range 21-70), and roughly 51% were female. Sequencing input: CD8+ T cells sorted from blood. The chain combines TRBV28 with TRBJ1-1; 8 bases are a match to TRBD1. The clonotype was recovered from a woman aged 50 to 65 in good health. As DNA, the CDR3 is TGTGCCAGCAGTCAGACAGGGGTTGGGCCTGAAGCTTTCTTT. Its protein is CASSQTGVGPEAFF.